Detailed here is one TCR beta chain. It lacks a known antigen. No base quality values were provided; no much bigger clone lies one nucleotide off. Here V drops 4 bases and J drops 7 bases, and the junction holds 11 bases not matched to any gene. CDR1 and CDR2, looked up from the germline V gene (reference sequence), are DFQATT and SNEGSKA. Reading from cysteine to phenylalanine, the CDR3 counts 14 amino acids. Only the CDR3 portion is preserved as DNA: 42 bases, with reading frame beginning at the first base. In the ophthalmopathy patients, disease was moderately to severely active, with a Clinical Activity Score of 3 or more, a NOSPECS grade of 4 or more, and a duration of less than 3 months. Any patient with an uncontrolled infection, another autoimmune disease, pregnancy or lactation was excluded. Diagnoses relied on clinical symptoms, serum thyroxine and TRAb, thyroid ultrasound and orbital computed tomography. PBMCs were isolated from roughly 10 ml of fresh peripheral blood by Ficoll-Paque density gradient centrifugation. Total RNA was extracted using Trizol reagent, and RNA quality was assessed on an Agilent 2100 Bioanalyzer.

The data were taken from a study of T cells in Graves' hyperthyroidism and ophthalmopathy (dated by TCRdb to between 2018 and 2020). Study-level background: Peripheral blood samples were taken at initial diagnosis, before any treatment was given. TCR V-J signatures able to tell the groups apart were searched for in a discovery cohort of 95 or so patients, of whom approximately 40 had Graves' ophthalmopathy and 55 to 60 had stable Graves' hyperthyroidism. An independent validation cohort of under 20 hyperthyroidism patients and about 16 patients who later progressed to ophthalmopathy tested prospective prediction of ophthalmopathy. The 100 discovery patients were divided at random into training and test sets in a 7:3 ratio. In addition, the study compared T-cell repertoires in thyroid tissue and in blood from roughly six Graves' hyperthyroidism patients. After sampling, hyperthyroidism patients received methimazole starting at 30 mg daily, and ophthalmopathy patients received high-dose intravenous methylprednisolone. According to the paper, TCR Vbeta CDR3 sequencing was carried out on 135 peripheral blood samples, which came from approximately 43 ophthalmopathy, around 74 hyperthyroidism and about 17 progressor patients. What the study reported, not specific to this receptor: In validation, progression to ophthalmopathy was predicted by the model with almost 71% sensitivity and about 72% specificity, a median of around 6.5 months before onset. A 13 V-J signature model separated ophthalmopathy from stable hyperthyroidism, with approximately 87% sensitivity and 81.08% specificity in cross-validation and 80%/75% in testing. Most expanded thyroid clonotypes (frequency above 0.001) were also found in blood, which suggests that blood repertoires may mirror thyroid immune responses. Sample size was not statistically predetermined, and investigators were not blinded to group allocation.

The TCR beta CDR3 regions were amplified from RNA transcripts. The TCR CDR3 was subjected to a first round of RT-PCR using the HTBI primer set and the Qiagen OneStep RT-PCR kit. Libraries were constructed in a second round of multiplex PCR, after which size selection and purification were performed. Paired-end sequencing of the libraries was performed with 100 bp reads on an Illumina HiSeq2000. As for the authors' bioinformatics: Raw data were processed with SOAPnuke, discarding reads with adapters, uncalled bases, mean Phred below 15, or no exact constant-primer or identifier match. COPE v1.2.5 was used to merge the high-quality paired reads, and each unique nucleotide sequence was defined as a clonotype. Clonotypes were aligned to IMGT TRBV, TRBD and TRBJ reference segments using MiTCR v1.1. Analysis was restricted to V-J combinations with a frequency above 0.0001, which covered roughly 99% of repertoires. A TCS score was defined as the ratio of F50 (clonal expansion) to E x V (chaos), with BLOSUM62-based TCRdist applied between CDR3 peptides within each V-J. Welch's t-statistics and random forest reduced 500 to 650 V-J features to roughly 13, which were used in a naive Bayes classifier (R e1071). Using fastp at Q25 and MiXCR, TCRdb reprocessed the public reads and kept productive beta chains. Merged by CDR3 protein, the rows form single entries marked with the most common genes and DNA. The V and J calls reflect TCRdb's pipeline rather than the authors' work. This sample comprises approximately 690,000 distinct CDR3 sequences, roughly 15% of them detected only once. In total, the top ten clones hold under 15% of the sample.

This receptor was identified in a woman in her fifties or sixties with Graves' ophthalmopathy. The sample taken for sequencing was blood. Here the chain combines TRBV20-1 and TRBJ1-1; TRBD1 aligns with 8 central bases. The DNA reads TGCAGTGCTACCCACGACAGGGGTTGGAGTGAAGCTTTCTTT. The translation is CSATHDRGWSEAFF.